These T cell receptor beta chains were read from a single sample in a study of T cells in Graves' hyperthyroidism and ophthalmopathy. TCRdb re-called the multiplex PCR reads with MiXCR, one entry per CDR3 protein. The sample has 360,000 or so distinct CDR3 sequences; 15% to 20% are singletons. Source material: blood. Receptors originate from a woman in her forties with Graves' ophthalmopathy. The conserved cysteine and the conserved F or W are not part of the CDR3 here. The D gene is left open where the match is weak.

V gene: TRBV12-3/TRBV12-4
D gene: -
J gene: TRBJ1-5
CDR3 protein: ASSLGRTSNQPQH

V gene: TRBV6-5
D gene: -
J gene: TRBJ1-2
CDR3 protein: ASSYSGSSNYGYT

V gene: TRBV25-1
D gene: -
J gene: TRBJ1-3
CDR3 protein: ASKAPGTGNTIY

V gene: TRBV19
D gene: TRBD1
J gene: TRBJ1-2
CDR3 protein: ASSTNSGTDYGYT

V gene: TRBV4-2
D gene: TRBD2
J gene: TRBJ2-2
CDR3 protein: ASSQTLAGGTGELF

V gene: TRBV19
D gene: TRBD1
J gene: TRBJ1-1
CDR3 protein: ASSVWDRGPEAF

V gene: TRBV6-2/TRBV6-3
D gene: -
J gene: TRBJ1-2
CDR3 protein: ASREDGYGYT

V gene: TRBV6-1
D gene: -
J gene: TRBJ1-5
CDR3 protein: ASSEVGGRPRSNQPQH

V gene: TRBV6-5
D gene: -
J gene: TRBJ1-3
CDR3 protein: ASSYARDIISGNTIY

V gene: TRBV6-5
D gene: TRBD1
J gene: TRBJ1-1
CDR3 protein: ASSRQGAGNTEAF

V gene: TRBV20-1
D gene: TRBD1
J gene: TRBJ2-2
CDR3 protein: SARDLPGTGGAYTNTGELF

V gene: TRBV28
D gene: -
J gene: TRBJ1-1
CDR3 protein: ASSLRGSNTEAF

V gene: TRBV4-1
D gene: -
J gene: TRBJ1-5
CDR3 protein: ASSQAMAGNQPQH

V gene: TRBV24-1
D gene: -
J gene: TRBJ2-5
CDR3 protein: ATSEDRGSGTQY

V gene: TRBV7-8
D gene: -
J gene: TRBJ1-2
CDR3 protein: ASSLPRAVGYT

V gene: TRBV3-1
D gene: -
J gene: TRBJ2-7
CDR3 protein: ASSQGGGEQY

V gene: TRBV11-2
D gene: -
J gene: TRBJ1-5
CDR3 protein: ASSPLGTVDQPQH

V gene: TRBV10-3
D gene: -
J gene: TRBJ1-2
CDR3 protein: AISETNIGGDNGYT

V gene: TRBV29-1
D gene: -
J gene: TRBJ1-1
CDR3 protein: SVGDSRTEAF

V gene: TRBV19
D gene: -
J gene: TRBJ2-2
CDR3 protein: ASSIGDRTGELF

V gene: TRBV4-1
D gene: TRBD1
J gene: TRBJ1-1
CDR3 protein: ASTPDRGSLNTEAF

V gene: TRBV12-3/TRBV12-4
D gene: -
J gene: TRBJ1-2
CDR3 protein: ASSLSGTGTSRGYT

V gene: TRBV9
D gene: -
J gene: TRBJ1-1
CDR3 protein: ASSVTLNTEAF

V gene: TRBV28
D gene: TRBD1
J gene: TRBJ2-7
CDR3 protein: ASRSTGVTYEQY

V gene: TRBV27
D gene: -
J gene: TRBJ1-2
CDR3 protein: ASSFLPPGRFIFGYT

V gene: TRBV11-2
D gene: TRBD1
J gene: TRBJ1-2
CDR3 protein: ASSLQSGQGARGYT

V gene: TRBV24-1
D gene: TRBD1
J gene: TRBJ2-4
CDR3 protein: ATSDPRQGAAKNIQY

V gene: TRBV19
D gene: -
J gene: TRBJ2-7
CDR3 protein: ASSTQGGLASYEQY

V gene: TRBV29-1
D gene: -
J gene: TRBJ1-2
CDR3 protein: SVYRDKGYT